These T cell receptor beta chains were read from a single sample in a study of T cells after yellow fever vaccination. TCRdb independently ran MiXCR on the 5' RACE reads; one entry per CDR3 protein. The sample lists a few hundred thousand distinct CDR3 sequences, about 7% occurring once. This material consisted of CD4+ T cells sorted from PBMCs, taken 15 days after the yellow fever booster vaccination. These receptors came from a man aged 25 to 40 who received the YFV17D yellow fever vaccine. The CDR3 runs from the conserved cysteine through the conserved F or W. D genes are given only for firm matches. The size field is filled for only some rows; it gives once, few, many or a size class.

-,TRBV12-3/TRBV12-4,many,TRBJ2-7,CASSFSGDGNEQYF,TGTGCCAGCAGTTTTTCAGGGGATGGGAACGAGCAGTACTTC
-,TRBV7-9,many,TRBJ2-7,CASSLGEGHEQYF,TGTGCCAGCAGCTTAGGCGAGGGCCACGAGCAGTACTTC
-,TRBV7-2,many,TRBJ2-1,CASQRQAQGTYNEQFF,TGTGCCAGCCAAAGACAGGCCCAGGGGACCTACAATGAGCAGTTCTTC
-,TRBV29-1,many,TRBJ2-7,CSVVDGRAYEQYF,TGCAGCGTTGTTGACGGGAGAGCCTACGAGCAGTACTTC
TRBD1,TRBV7-2,few,TRBJ1-4,CASAWGTGNEKLFF,TGTGCCAGCGCCTGGGGGACAGGGAACGAAAAACTGTTTTTT
-,TRBV6-5,-,TRBJ2-1,CASSSAERYNEQFF,TGTGCCAGCAGCTCCGCGGAACGGTACAATGAGCAGTTCTTC
-,TRBV7-3,many,TRBJ2-1,CASSLTILNEQFF,TGTGCCAGCAGCTTGACCATTTTGAATGAGCAGTTCTTC
-,TRBV7-9,many,TRBJ1-1,CASSRAQNTEAFF,TGTGCCAGCAGCCGGGCACAGAACACTGAAGCTTTCTTT
-,TRBV5-1,few,TRBJ2-1,CASSNWLAANEQFF,TGCGCCAGCAGCAATTGGCTAGCTGCCAATGAGCAGTTCTTC
-,TRBV6-2/TRBV6-3,few,TRBJ2-5,CASSYSASQETQYF,TGTGCCAGCAGTTACTCGGCCAGCCAAGAGACCCAGTACTTC
-,TRBV27,-,TRBJ2-5,CASSTYTQETQYF,TGTGCCAGCAGTACGTACACCCAAGAGACCCAGTACTTC
TRBD2,TRBV7-2,few,TRBJ2-2,CASSLASGTSVTGELFF,TGTGCCAGCAGCTTAGCCTCCGGGACTAGCGTCACCGGGGAGCTGTTTTTT
-,TRBV12-3/TRBV12-4,-,TRBJ2-7,CASSLNVGYEQYF,TGTGCCAGCAGTTTAAACGTAGGCTACGAGCAGTACTTC
-,TRBV5-1,many,TRBJ2-7,CASSPGREGSEQYF,TGCGCCAGCAGCCCAGGGCGGGAAGGGAGCGAGCAGTACTTC
TRBD2,TRBV11-3,few,TRBJ2-1,CASSPSSGGDNEQFF,TGTGCCAGCAGCCCCTCTAGCGGGGGTGACAATGAGCAGTTCTTC
-,TRBV7-2,many,TRBJ2-3,CASSRRPDTQYF,TGTGCCAGCAGCCGCAGACCAGATACGCAGTATTTT
-,TRBV18,-,TRBJ1-5,CASSRGLNNQPQHF,TGTGCCAGCTCCCGCGGACTGAACAATCAGCCCCAGCATTTT
TRBD1,TRBV5-1,-,TRBJ1-1,CASSLPGQGAATEAFF,TGCGCCAGCAGCCTTCCGGGACAGGGGGCCGCCACTGAAGCTTTCTTT
-,TRBV24-1,few,TRBJ2-1,CATSDSLTRHYNEQFF,TGTGCCACCAGTGACTCCCTCACACGGCACTACAATGAGCAGTTCTTC
TRBD2,TRBV6-5,few,TRBJ2-7,CASRLLAGEGEQYF,TGTGCCAGCAGGTTACTAGCGGGAGAGGGCGAGCAGTACTTC
TRBD1,TRBV28,few,TRBJ2-5,CASSLRQGIGETQYF,TGTGCCAGCAGTTTGCGACAGGGGATCGGAGAGACCCAGTACTTC
TRBD2,TRBV29-1,-,TRBJ2-5,CSETTSGEPQETQYF,TGCAGCGAAACCACTAGCGGGGAGCCCCAAGAGACCCAGTACTTC
-,TRBV5-1,many,TRBJ2-1,CASSPLGPYNEQFF,TGCGCCAGCAGTCCCCTGGGGCCTTACAATGAGCAGTTCTTC
TRBD1,TRBV5-4,few,TRBJ2-2,CASSVGQGASGELFF,TGTGCCAGCAGCGTTGGACAGGGGGCATCCGGGGAGCTGTTTTTT
TRBD2,TRBV28,-,TRBJ2-1,CASRLLAGQQFF,TGTGCCAGCAGACTACTAGCGGGACAGCAGTTCTTC
TRBD2,TRBV18,few,TRBJ2-2,CASSFGLAMSTGELFF,TGTGCCAGCTCATTCGGACTAGCAATGTCGACCGGGGAGCTGTTTTTT
-,TRBV5-1,many,TRBJ2-2,CASSLSPERNTGELFF,TGCGCCAGCAGCTTGTCTCCCGAGAGAAACACCGGGGAGCTGTTTTTT
TRBD1,TRBV20-1,few,TRBJ2-6,CSARTGGSGGANVLTF,TGCAGTGCCAGGACAGGAGGAAGCGGAGGGGCCAACGTCCTGACTTTC
TRBD1,TRBV7-9,many,TRBJ2-1,CASSVTGGNYNEQFF,TGTGCCAGCAGCGTTACAGGGGGAAATTACAATGAGCAGTTCTTC
-,TRBV20-1,-,TRBJ2-4,CSAVREPLVIQYF,TGCAGTGCTGTAAGGGAGCCCCTAGTCATTCAGTACTTC
-,TRBV29-1,-,TRBJ2-1,CSVTPGVGGNNEQFF,TGCAGCGTTACCCCCGGAGTAGGGGGGAACAATGAGCAGTTCTTC
-,TRBV12-5,few,TRBJ2-5,CASGRLGAETQYF,TGTGCTAGTGGTCGGCTAGGTGCAGAGACCCAGTACTTC
TRBD1,TRBV7-9,few,TRBJ1-2,CASSTAGTGGFFYGYTF,TGTGCCAGCAGCACCGCCGGGACAGGGGGCTTCTTCTATGGCTACACCTTC
-,TRBV6-2/TRBV6-3,few,TRBJ2-7,CASTRQPLGEQYF,TGTGCCAGCACCCGTCAACCCCTGGGCGAGCAGTACTTC